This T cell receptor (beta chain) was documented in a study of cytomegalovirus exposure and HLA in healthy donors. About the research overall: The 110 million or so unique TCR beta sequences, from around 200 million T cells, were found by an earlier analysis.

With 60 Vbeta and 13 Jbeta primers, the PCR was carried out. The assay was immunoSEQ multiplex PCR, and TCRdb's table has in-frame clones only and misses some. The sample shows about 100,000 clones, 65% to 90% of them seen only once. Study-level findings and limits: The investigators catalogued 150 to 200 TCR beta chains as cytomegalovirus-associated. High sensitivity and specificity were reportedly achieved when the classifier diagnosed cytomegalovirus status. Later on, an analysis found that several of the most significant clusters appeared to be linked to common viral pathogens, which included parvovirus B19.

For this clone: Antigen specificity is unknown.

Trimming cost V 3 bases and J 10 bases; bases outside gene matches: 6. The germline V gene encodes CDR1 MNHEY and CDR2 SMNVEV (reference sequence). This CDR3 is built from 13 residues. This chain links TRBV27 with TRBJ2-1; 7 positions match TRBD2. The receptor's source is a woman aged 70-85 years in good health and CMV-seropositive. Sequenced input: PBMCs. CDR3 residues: CASSFTSAGEQFF. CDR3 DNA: TGTGCCAGCAGTTTTACTAGCGCCGGGGAGCAGTTCTTC.